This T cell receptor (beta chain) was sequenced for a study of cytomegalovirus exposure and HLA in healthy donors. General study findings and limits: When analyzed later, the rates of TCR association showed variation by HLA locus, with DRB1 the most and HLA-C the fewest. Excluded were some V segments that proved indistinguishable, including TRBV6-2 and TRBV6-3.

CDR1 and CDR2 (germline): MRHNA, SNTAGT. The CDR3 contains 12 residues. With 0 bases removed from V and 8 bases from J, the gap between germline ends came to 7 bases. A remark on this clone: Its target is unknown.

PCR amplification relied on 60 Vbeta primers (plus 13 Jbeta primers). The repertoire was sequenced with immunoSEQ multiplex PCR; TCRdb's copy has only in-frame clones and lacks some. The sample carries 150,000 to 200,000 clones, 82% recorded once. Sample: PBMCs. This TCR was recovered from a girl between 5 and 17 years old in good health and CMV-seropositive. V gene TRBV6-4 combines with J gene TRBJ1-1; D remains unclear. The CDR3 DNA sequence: TGTGCCAGCAGTGACTCGGGAGGGGAAGCTTTCTTT. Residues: CASSDSGGEAFF.